This T cell receptor (beta chain) was identified in a study of T cell repertoires in cytomegalovirus infection (dated by TCRdb to about 2019). Broadly, across the study: Alongside well-studied HLA-B-restricted epitopes, the peptide stimulations were aimed at recently identified HLA-C-restricted CMV epitopes, whose presentation resists viral immunomodulation. The HLA type of each donor mattered for the analysis, because public TCR beta signatures pointed to carriage of CMV infection along with the matching HLA type. The study at large found these results: In the ex vivo response, HLA-C-restricted CMV-specific TCR beta clonotypes were dominant, and in two of eight donors the single most frequent clonotype came from this HLA-C-restricted group. In both this cohort and an independent roughly 330-donor cohort, the cumulative frequency of public TCR beta family members distinguished carriers of CMV infection plus the relevant HLA type.

Sample treatment or condition, as interpreted from the label and publication: in vitro stimulation with specific CMV peptide epitopes to enrich CMV-specific T cells. This clonotype registers as medium-sized (0.01 to 0.1%) within its sample. Its antigen specificity is not known. No quality values exist for individual bases; no much larger clone is one base distant. CDR1 SGHTA and CDR2 FQGNSA are derived from the germline V gene. The junction shows trimming of 8 bases on V and 4 bases on J, and the gene matches do not reach 7 bases of it. From the cysteine up to the phenylalanine, the CDR3 has a length of 13 residues. The DNA shown is the 39-base CDR3, in frame from base 1. Sequenced using an Illumina HiSeq 1500. TCRdb's own reprocessing of the public reads used fastp at Q25 and MiXCR and kept productive beta chains. Identical CDR3 protein sequences are pooled into one entry, listed with their most common genes and DNA. The sample data list a few hundred thousand distinct CDR3 sequences, and 20% to 25% of these were observed just once. 15% to 20% of the sample comes from the top ten.

Material: cultured PBMCs, obtained from culture after CMV antigen stimulation. This TCR came from a human donor in good health (CMV status not recorded). Some clones in this sample may be carry-over from other donors' samples. This sequence uses TRBV7-2 and TRBJ2-5; 7 of the junction bases match TRBD2. The nucleotide sequence reads as follows: TGTGCCAGCGCAGAGCGGGGATTAGAGACCCAGTACTTC. This codes for CASAERGLETQYF.